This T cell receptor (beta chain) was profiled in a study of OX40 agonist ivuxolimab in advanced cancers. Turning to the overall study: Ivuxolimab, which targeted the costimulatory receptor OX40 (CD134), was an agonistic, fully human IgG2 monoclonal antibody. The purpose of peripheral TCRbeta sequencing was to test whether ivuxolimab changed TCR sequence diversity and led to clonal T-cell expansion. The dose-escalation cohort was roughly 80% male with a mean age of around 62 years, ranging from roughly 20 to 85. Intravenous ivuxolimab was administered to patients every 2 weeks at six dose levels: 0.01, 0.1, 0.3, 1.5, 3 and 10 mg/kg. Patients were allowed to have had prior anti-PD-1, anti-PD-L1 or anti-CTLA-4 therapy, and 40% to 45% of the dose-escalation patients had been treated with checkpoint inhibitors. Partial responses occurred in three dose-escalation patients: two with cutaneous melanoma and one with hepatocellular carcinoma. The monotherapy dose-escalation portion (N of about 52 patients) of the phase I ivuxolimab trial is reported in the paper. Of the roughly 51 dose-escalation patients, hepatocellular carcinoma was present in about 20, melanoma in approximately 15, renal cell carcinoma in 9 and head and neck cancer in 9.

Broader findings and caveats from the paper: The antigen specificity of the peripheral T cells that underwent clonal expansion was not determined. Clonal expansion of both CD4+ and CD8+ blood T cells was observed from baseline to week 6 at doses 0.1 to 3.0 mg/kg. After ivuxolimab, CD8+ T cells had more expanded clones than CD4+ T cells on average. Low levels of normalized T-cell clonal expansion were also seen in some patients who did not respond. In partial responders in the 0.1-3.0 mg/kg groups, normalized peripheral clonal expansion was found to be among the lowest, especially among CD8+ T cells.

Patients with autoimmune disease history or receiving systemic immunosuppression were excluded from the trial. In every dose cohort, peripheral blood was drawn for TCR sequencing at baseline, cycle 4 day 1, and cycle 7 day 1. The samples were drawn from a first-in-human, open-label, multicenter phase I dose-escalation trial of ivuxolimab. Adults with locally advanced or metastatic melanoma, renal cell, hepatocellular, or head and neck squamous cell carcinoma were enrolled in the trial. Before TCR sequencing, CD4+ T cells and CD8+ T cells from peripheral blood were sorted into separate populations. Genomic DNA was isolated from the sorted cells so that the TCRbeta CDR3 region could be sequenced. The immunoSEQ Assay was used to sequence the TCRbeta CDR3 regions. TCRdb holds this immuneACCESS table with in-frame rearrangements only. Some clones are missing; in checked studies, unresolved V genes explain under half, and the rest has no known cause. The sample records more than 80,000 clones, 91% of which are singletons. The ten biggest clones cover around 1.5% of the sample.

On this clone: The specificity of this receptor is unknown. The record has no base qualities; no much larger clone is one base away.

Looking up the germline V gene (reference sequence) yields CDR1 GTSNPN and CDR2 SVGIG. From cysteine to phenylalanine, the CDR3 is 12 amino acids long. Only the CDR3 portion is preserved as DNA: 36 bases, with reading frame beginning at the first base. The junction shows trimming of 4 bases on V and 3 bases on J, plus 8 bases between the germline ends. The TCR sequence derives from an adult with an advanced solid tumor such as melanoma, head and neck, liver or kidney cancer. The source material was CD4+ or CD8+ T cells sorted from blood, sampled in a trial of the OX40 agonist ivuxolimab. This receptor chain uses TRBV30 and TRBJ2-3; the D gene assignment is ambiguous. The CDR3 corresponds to CAWNYLTDTQYF. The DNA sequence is TGTGCCTGGAACTATTTGACAGATACGCAGTATTTT.